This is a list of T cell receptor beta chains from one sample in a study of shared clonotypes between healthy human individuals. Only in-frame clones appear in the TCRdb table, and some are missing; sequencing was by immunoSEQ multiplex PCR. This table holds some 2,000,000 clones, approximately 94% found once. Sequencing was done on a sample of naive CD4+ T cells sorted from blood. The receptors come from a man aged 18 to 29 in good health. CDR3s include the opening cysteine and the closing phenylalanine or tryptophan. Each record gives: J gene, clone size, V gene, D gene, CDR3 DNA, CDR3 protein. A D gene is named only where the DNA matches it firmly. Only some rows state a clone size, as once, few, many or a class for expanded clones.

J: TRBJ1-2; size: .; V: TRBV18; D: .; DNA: TGTGCCAGCTCCAGAGGAGGGCTGGACTATGGCTACACCTTC; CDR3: CASSRGGLDYGYTF
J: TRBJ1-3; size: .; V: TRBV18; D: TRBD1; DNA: TGTGCCAGCTCACCCGGACAGGGCAACGCAAACACCATATATTTT; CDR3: CASSPGQGNANTIYF
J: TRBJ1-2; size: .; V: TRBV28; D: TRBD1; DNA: TGTGCCAGCCTAACGACAGGGGCGTTCTATGGCTACACCTTC; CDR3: CASLTTGAFYGYTF
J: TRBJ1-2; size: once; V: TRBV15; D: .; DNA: TGTGCCACCAGCAACATGCTTTGGGGCTACACCTTC; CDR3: CATSNMLWGYTF
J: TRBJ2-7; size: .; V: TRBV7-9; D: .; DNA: TGTGCCAGCAGCTTGCGAGGCCCAGTCCCTGGCGAGCAGTACTTC; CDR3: CASSLRGPVPGEQYF
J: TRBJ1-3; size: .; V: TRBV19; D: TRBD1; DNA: TGTGCCAGTAGTTATTCCTCGACAGGGCCCACAGCCTCTGGAAACACCATATATTTT; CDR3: CASSYSSTGPTASGNTIYF
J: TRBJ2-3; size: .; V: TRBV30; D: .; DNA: TGTGCCTGTGCGCGGGCAGAAGGAGATACGCAGTATTTT; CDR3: CACARAEGDTQYF
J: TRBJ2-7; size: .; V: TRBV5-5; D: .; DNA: TGTGCCAGCAGATCAAACAGGGAGGGGAACGAGCAGTACTTC; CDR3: CASRSNREGNEQYF
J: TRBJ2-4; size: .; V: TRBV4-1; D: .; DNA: TGCGCCAGCAGCCAATTGACACGAGCCAAAAACATTCAGTACTTC; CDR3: CASSQLTRAKNIQYF
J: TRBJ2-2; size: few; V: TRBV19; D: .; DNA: TGTGCCAGTAGTAGGTTAGAGGGGACCGGGGAGCTGTTTTTT; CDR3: CASSRLEGTGELFF
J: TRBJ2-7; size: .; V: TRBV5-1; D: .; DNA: TGCGCCAGCAGCCCCAAATCACAGGGAACCAACGAGCAGTACTTC; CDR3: CASSPKSQGTNEQYF
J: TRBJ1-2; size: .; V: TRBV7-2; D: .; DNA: TGTGCCAGCAGGCAGGGTGGGGACTATGGCTACACCTTC; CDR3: CASRQGGDYGYTF
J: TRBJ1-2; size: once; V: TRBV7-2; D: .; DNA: TGTGCCAGCAGCTTAGCTCGGGGCAGGGAGGGGGATGGCTACACCTTC; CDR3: CASSLARGREGDGYTF
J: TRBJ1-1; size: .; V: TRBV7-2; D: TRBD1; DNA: TGTGCCAGCAGCTTCCCTGGACAGGGGGTAGGAGCTTTCTTT; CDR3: CASSFPGQGVGAFF
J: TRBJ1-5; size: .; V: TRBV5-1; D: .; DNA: TGCGCCAGCAGCTCAACGGGTAGCAATCAGCCCCAGCATTTT; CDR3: CASSSTGSNQPQHF
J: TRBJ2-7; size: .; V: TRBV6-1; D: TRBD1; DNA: TGTGCCAGCAGAGAGAGGACAGGGGGCTACGAGCAGTACTTC; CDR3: CASRERTGGYEQYF
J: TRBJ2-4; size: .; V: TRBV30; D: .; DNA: TGTGCGTATTCCGGGACAAAAAGGAACATTCAGTACTTC; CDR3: CAYSGTKRNIQYF
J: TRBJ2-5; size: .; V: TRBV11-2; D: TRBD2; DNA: TGTGCCAGCAGCTTATCCACAGCGGGGGGTCAAGAGACCCAGTACTTC; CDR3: CASSLSTAGGQETQYF
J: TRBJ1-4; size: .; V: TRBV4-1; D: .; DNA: TGCGCCAGCAGCCAAGATCACGGGGAAAAACTGTTTTTT; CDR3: CASSQDHGEKLFF
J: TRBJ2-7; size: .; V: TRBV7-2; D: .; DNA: TGTGCCAGCAGCCGGCAGACCAGCTACGAGCAGTACTTC; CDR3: CASSRQTSYEQYF
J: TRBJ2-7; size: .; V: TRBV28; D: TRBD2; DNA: TGTGCCAGCAACGACCCCTATAGCGGGAGCTCCTACGAGCAGTACTTC; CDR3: CASNDPYSGSSYEQYF
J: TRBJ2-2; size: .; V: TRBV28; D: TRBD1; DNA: TGTGCCAGCAGTTCCCCGGGGCCTGGGACAGGACACACCGGGGAGCTGTTTTTT; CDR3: CASSSPGPGTGHTGELFF
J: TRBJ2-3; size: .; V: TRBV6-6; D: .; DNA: TGTGCCAGCAGCCAGGGGGGATCCACAGATACGCAGTATTTT; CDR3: CASSQGGSTDTQYF
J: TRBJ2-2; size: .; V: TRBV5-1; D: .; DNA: TGCGCCAGCAGCTTGGCCCCGACAGGGAACACCGGGGAGCTGTTTTTT; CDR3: CASSLAPTGNTGELFF
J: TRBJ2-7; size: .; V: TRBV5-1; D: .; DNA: TGCGCCAGCAGCTTGGGAAGTCAGGCTACCTACGAGCAGTACTTC; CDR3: CASSLGSQATYEQYF
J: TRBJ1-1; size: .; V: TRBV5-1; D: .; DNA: TGCGCCAGCAGCAAGGGACGGGTAAACACTGAAGCTTTCTTT; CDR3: CASSKGRVNTEAFF
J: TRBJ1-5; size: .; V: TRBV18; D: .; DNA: TGTGCCAGCTCCCCCAACAGGGAAGTGCAGCCCCAGCATTTT; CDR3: CASSPNREVQPQHF
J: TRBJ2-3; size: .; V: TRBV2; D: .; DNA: TGTGCCAGCAGTCCAGCCCCCCGGGGTATCCCCCAGTATTTT; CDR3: CASSPAPRGIPQYF
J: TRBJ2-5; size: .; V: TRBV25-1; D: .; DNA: TGTGCCAGCAGTGCTAGGACAGCGCAAGAGACCCAGTACTTC; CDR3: CASSARTAQETQYF
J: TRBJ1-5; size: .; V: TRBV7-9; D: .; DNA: TGTGCCAGCAGCTTAGAGCAGGGCAGCAATCAGCCCCAGCATTTT; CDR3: CASSLEQGSNQPQHF
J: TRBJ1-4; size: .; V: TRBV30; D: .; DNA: TGTGCCTGGAGTGCGGACGTGAGTGAAAAACTGTTTTTT; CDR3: CAWSADVSEKLFF
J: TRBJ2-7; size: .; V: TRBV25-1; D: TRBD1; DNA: TGTGCCAGCACTGTCGGGACAGGGGGAACCTACGAGCAGTACTTC; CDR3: CASTVGTGGTYEQYF
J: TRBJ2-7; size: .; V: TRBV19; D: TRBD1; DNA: TGTGCCAGTAGTGGGAAACAGGGGGCCGGCGAGCAGTACTTC; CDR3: CASSGKQGAGEQYF
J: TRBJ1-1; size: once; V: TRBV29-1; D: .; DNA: TGCAGCGTTGAGGGCCAGATGAACACTGAAGCTTTCTTT; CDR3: CSVEGQMNTEAFF
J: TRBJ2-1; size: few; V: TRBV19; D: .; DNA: TGTGCCAGTAGCCGCCTCATGGGTAATGAGCAGTTCTTC; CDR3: CASSRLMGNEQFF
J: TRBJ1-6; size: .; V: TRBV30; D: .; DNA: TGTGCCTGGAGTGTATTGCGGGGGCTAGCTTCACCCCTCCACTTT; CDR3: CAWSVLRGLASPLHF
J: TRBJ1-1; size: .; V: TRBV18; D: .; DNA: TGTGCCAGCTCACCACGGCTTGGTCAAGGAACTGAAGCTTTCTTT; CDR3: CASSPRLGQGTEAFF
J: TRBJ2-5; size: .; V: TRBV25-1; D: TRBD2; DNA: TGTGCCAGCAGCTCTGCGGGGGGCCCACAAGAGACCCAGTACTTC; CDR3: CASSSAGGPQETQYF
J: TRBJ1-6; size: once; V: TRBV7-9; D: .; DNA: TGTGCCACCGCTCGCAGGGAAGGGGAAAATTCACCCCTCCACTTT; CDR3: CATARREGENSPLHF
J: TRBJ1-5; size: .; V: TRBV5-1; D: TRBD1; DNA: TGCGCCAGCAGCTTAAACGCGCCGGACAGGTCGGGTTGGAATCAGCCCCAGCATTTT; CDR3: CASSLNAPDRSGWNQPQHF
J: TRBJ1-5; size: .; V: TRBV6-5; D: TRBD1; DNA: TGTGCCAGCAGAACAGGGGGAAGCAATCAGCCCCAGCATTTT; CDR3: CASRTGGSNQPQHF
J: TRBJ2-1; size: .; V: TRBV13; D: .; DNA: TGTGCCTCAACGGAGATGCGTTACAATGAGCAGTTCTTC; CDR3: CASTEMRYNEQFF
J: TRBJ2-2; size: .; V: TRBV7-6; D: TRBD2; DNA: TGTGCCAGCAGCCGCCGAGCCGGGACTAGCGGGACCGGGGAGCTGTTTTTT; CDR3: CASSRRAGTSGTGELFF
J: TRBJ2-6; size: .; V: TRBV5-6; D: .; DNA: TGTGCCAGCAGCTTGGGTTCCGTCCTGACTTTC; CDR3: CASSLGSVLTF
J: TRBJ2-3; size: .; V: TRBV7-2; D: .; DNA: TGTGCCAGCAGCTTAGGGGTGGGGGGCACAGATACGCAGTATTTT; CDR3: CASSLGVGGTDTQYF
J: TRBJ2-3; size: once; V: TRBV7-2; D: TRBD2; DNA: TGTGCCACCGGGAGGCGGGCAGATACGCAGTATTTT; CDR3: CATGRRADTQYF
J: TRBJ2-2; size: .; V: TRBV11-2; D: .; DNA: TGTGCCAGCAGCCACGGGACCGGGGAGCTGTTTTTT; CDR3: CASSHGTGELFF
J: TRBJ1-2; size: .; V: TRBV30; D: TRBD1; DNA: TGTGCCTGGAGTAAACGGGACAGGGGTTTCTATGGCTACACCTTC; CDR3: CAWSKRDRGFYGYTF